The 21 T cell receptor beta chains listed next were all sequenced from one sample in a study of molecular identifiers for immune sequencing clone quantification. One entry per CDR3 protein results from TCRdb running MiXCR on the PCR reads. The sample holds about half a million distinct CDR3 sequences, around 23% seen once. Sequencing used naive CD8+ T cells from blood, with Jurkat cell RNA spiked in. Subset described: FACS-sorted CD8+CD4-CCR7+CD45RA+ naive T cells. The receptor set was obtained from a human donor in good health. Some libraries in this study had Jurkat cell RNA spiked in.

The CDR3 reads CASVSINIQYF. As DNA, the CDR3 is TGTGCCAGCGTGAGCATTAACATTCAGTACTTC. The V and J genes are TRBV7-9 and TRBJ2-4; D is undetermined. The CDR3 has 11 residues. CDR1 and CDR2 from the germline V gene are SEHNR and FQNEAQ (reference sequence). Trimming pared 8 bases from V and 7 bases from J, leaving 9 bases between.

The chain is built from TRBV12-3 or TRBV12-4 and TRBJ2-7, with 11 positions matching TRBD1. This CDR3 is 17 amino acids long. Unmatched junction bases numbered 9, after V lost 4 bases and J lost 1 base. For the CDR3, the DNA is TGTGCCAGCAGTTCTTCTGAGGGGGACAGGGGGTCCTACGAGCAGTACTTC. Protein: CASSSSEGDRGSYEQYF.

This clonotype has ten or more counts. The chain joins TRBV27 to TRBJ2-7; unclear D gene. The V end lost 0 bases, the J end lost 4 bases, and 10 bases lay between the germline ends. Germline V gives CDR1 MNHEY, CDR2 SMNVEV (reference sequence). This CDR3 spans 14 amino acids. The CDR3 region is CASSLSSWGYEQYF. Here the CDR3 DNA reads TGTGCCAGCAGTTTATCATCTTGGGGTTACGAGCAGTACTTC.

As for this clonotype: A much larger clone lies a single base off, so this may be a read error. Because it lacks the conserved phenylalanine or tryptophan at the end, this CDR3 is likely a read error. This chain connects TRBV7-9 to TRBJ1-1; D possibly corresponds to TRBD1 (6 bases). V was clipped by 5 bases and J by 0 bases, with 10 bases between them. The length of the CDR3 is 14 residues. Germline V lookup: CDR1 SEHNR, CDR2 FQNEAQ (reference sequence). CDR3 DNA: TGTGCCAGCAGCAAGGACAGTCTGAACACTGAAGCTTTCTAT. Its translation: CASSKDSLNTEAFY.

V usage is TRBV12-3 or TRBV12-4 and J usage is TRBJ2-7, with D possibly called TRBD1 or TRBD2 (6 bases each). Trimming left V 10 bases short and J 3 bases short, with 19 bases between. The CDR3 has 14 amino acids. The CDR3, as DNA: TGTGCCATTGCGGTATTGGGGGGCTACTACGAGCAGTACTTC. This codes for CAIAVLGGYYEQYF.

With respect to this clonotype: A much larger clone differs from this one at a single base, so this may be a read error. The genes are TRBV6-2 or TRBV6-3 and TRBJ2-1; TRBD2 matches at 9 bases. From germline, CDR1 is MNHEY and CDR2 SVGEGT. After removal of 11 bases from V and 8 bases from J, the junction contained 13 bases not matched to a gene. CDR3 size: 14 residues. The CDR3 nucleotides are TGTGCCCGCACCACGTGGCGCGGGGGGGATGAGCAGTTCTTC. It codes for CARTTWRGGDEQFF.

This clonotype was counted at least ten times. The chain links TRBV9 to TRBJ2-6; no reliable D call. The CDR3 has 16 amino acids. V lost 0 bases and J lost 12, with 19 bases in between. CDR1 and CDR2 (germline): SGDLS, YYNGEE. CDR3 loop: CASSVATFGPSSVLTF. For the CDR3, the DNA is TGTGCCAGCAGCGTAGCTACGTTCGGGCCTTCGTCCGTCCTGACTTTC. Variable domain in full (rest from reference TRBV9 and TRBJ2-6): DSGVTQTPKHLITATGQRVTLRCSPRSGDLSVYWYQQSLDQGLQFLIQYYNGEERAKGNILERFSAQQFPDLHSELNLSSLELGDSALYFCASSVATFGPSSVLTFGAGSRLTVL.

This clonotype has a handful of counts. The chain carries TRBV7-9 and TRBJ2-5; D may correspond to TRBD1 or TRBD2 (5 bases each). Trimming removed 5 bases at V and 2 bases at J, with 15 bases between. The CDR3 sequence is 15 residues long. Germline V gene lookup returns CDR1 SEHNR and CDR2 FQNEAQ (reference sequence). As DNA, the CDR3 is TGTGCCAGCAGCCCAAATTTCTGGGGGCAAGAGACCCAGTACTTC. Translated: CASSPNFWGQETQYF. The entire variable domain, with the rest obtained from reference TRBV7-9 and TRBJ2-5, is as follows: DTGVSQNPRHKITKRGQNVTFRCDPISEHNRLYWYRQTLGQGPEFLTYFQNEAQLEKSRLLSDRFSAERPKGSFSTLEIQRTEQGDSAMYLCASSPNFWGQETQYFGPGTRLLVL.

This clonotype was counted at least ten times. The genes are TRBV13 and TRBJ2-3; 10 nucleotides align to TRBD2. V shed 4 bases and J 4 bases; nucleotides not matched to a gene: 8. Germline V lookup: CDR1 PRHDT, CDR2 FYEKMQ (reference sequence). The length of the CDR3 is 16 residues. This chain's CDR3 is CASSSGSGGAADTQYF. The DNA for the CDR3 is TGTGCCAGCAGCTCGGGGAGCGGGGGGGCAGCAGATACGCAGTATTTT.

The sample holds many counts of this clonotype. The CDR3 region is CAWSVLNEQFF. The CDR3, as DNA: TGTGCCTGGAGTGTACTCAATGAGCAGTTCTTC. The chain uses TRBV30 and TRBJ2-1; no clear D gene. This CDR3 spans 11 amino acids. In germline, CDR1 is GTSNPN, CDR2 SVGIG (reference sequence). Trimming removed 0 bases from V and 6 bases from J, with 3 bases in between.

The sample holds one count of this clonotype. This sequence joins TRBV18 and TRBJ2-3; D gene uncertain. Germline loops: CDR1 KGHSH, CDR2 LQKENI. The CDR3 loop spans 16 amino acids. Deletions cut 3 bases from V and 0 bases from J, with 13 bases between. The CDR3 region has the DNA TGTGCCAGCTCACCTGAAACGGTATTTAGCACAGATACGCAGTATTTT. It specifies CASSPETVFSTDTQYF.

This clonotype was seen a single time. The junction differs from germline at one of its ends, possibly a read error. The rearrangement links TRBV7-2 to TRBJ2-7; a weak D match, TRBD2 (7 bases). The CDR3 contains 18 residues. Germline V gene lookup returns CDR1 SGHTA and CDR2 FQGNSA. CDR3 residues: CARSLSGLVGGAAYEQYF. As DNA, the CDR3 is TGTGCCCGCAGCTTATCAGGACTAGTTGGGGGGGCCGCCTACGAGCAGTACTTC. The complete variable domain, with remaining parts taken from reference TRBV7-2 and TRBJ2-7, reads GAGVSQSPSNKVTEKGKDVELRCDPISGHTALYWYRQSLGQGLEFLIYFQGNSAPDKSGLPSDRFSAERTGGSVSTLTIQRTQQEDSAVYLCARSLSGLVGGAAYEQYFGPGTRLTVT.

The V call is TRBV19, the J call TRBJ1-1; D is ambiguous. The CDR3 is 13 residues long. Per germline, CDR1 LNHDA and CDR2 SQIVND (reference sequence). With 4 bases removed from V and 11 bases from J, the gap between germline ends came to 17 bases. The CDR3 coding sequence is TGTGCCAGTAGTACGACAAGCGTCCGGGGTGCTTTCTTT. It translates to CASSTTSVRGAFF.

This clonotype turned up a few times. The chain couples TRBV11-2 to TRBJ2-3; 10 bases are shared with TRBD2. J was trimmed by 3 bases and V by 0 bases; bases with no gene match: 3. Looked up from germline, CDR1 is SGHAT and CDR2 is FQNNGV. The length of the CDR3 is 16 residues. The CDR3 sequence is CASSLEAGGPTDTQYF. The CDR3, as DNA: TGTGCCAGCAGCTTAGAAGCGGGAGGGCCAACAGATACGCAGTATTTT.

The gene calls are TRBV9 and TRBJ2-1; 12 bases agree with TRBD2. The CDR3 is 16 residues long. CDR1 is SGDLS, CDR2 YYNGEE, per germline. V trimming: 4 bases; J trimming: 8 bases; junction bases outside the gene matches: 10. In DNA form, the CDR3 reads TGTGCCAGCAGCCCGTCAGGACTAGCGGGAAACTATGAGCAGTTCTTC. It codes for CASSPSGLAGNYEQFF.

In regard to this clonotype: This may be a read error: a much more frequent sequence differs by one nucleotide. The chain joins TRBV27 to TRBJ1-3, with 8 bases that match TRBD1. Germline V gene data show CDR1 as MNHEY and CDR2 as SMNVEV (reference sequence). The CDR3 length is 14 residues. CDR3 sequence (DNA): TGTGCCAGCAGTAGGACAGGGTCTGGAAACACCATGTATTTT. Protein sequence: CASSRTGSGNTMYF.

The gene calls are TRBV12-3 or TRBV12-4 and TRBJ2-3; TRBD2 matches at 7 bases. V was clipped by 5 bases and J by 4 bases; unmatched bases: 12. The CDR3 is 16 amino acids. CDR3 bases: TGTGCCAGCAGTCCTCGTTGGGGGGAGGGCGCAGATACGCAGTATTTT. This encodes CASSPRWGEGADTQYF.

This clonotype was picked up a small number of times. In DNA, the CDR3 is TGTGCCAGCAGCTTAGGGGGTACGGACTCCCTTGGGACCTACGAGCAGTACTTC. It is translated as CASSLGGTDSLGTYEQYF. The rearrangement joins TRBV7-2 to TRBJ2-7; D perhaps matches TRBD2 (5 bases). This CDR3 comprises 18 residues. Deletions cut 1 base from V and 2 bases from J, with 21 bases between. The germline CDR1 and CDR2 sequences are SGHTA and FQGNSA.

This clonotype was seen ten or more times. The chain links TRBV14 to TRBJ2-5; D gene unclear. The CDR3 covers 14 residues. Trimming shortened V by 4 bases and J by 2 bases, and 11 bases separated the two germline ends. Germline CDR1 reads SGHDN; CDR2 reads FVKESK. CDR3 coding DNA: TGTGCCAGCAGCCTTGCAGCATATCAAGAGACCCAGTACTTC. It specifies CASSLAAYQETQYF.

For this clonotype: The junction and the germline gene differ at one end; a read error may be behind it. The V and J genes are TRBV7-9 and TRBJ2-2, with TRBD1 identical over 8 bases. The CDR3 runs 13 residues. Germline assignment: CDR1 SEHNR and CDR2 FQNEAQ (reference sequence). The CDR3 region is CVSQGADTGELFF. CDR3 in DNA: TGTGTCAGCCAGGGGGCGGACACCGGGGAGCTGTTTTTT. Filled out from reference TRBV7-9 and TRBJ2-2, the complete variable domain reads DTGVSQNPRHKITKRGQNVTFRCDPISEHNRLYWYRQTLGQGPEFLTYFQNEAQLEKSRLLSDRFSAERPKGSFSTLEIQRTEQGDSAMYLCVSQGADTGELFFGEGSRLTVL.

This clonotype was seen repeatedly, ten times or more. The chain joins TRBV4-1 to TRBJ2-7, with 7 bases lining up with TRBD2. Germline-derived CDR1 and CDR2 are MGHRA and YSYEKL. The length of the CDR3 is 14 residues. V shed 1 base and J 3 bases; nucleotides not matched to a gene: 3. This CDR3 is CASSQGLALYEQYF. Written as DNA, the CDR3 is TGCGCCAGCAGCCAAGGACTAGCTCTCTACGAGCAGTACTTC.